This note documents a single T cell receptor beta chain sequence. The target antigen is unknown. The data stem from a study of shared clonotypes between healthy human individuals. In the study overall: The study used three CD4 naive, three CD4 memory, two CD8 naive and one CD8 memory plate per donor. Study outcomes and limitations: Naive CD4 clonotypes were shared across a handful of donors at about 5%.

Germline V lookup: CDR1 MNHEY, CDR2 SVGAGI. Trimming pared 5 bases from V and 6 bases from J, leaving 20 bases between. The CDR3 is 15 residues long. Only in-frame clones appear in the TCRdb table, and some are missing; sequencing was by immunoSEQ multiplex PCR. The sample lists more than 150,000 clones, 85% to 95% occurring once. The TCR was taken from a woman aged 25 to 39 in good health. What was sequenced was naive CD4+ T cells sorted from blood. The subset here: CD45RA+ positively selected. The V gene is TRBV6-5, the J gene TRBJ2-7, with D possibly TRBD1 on 7 matching bases. The CDR3, as DNA: TGTGCCAGCAGTCAGTCTCAGGGGGGAGTAGGCGAGCAGTACTTC. Its protein is CASSQSQGGVGEQYF.